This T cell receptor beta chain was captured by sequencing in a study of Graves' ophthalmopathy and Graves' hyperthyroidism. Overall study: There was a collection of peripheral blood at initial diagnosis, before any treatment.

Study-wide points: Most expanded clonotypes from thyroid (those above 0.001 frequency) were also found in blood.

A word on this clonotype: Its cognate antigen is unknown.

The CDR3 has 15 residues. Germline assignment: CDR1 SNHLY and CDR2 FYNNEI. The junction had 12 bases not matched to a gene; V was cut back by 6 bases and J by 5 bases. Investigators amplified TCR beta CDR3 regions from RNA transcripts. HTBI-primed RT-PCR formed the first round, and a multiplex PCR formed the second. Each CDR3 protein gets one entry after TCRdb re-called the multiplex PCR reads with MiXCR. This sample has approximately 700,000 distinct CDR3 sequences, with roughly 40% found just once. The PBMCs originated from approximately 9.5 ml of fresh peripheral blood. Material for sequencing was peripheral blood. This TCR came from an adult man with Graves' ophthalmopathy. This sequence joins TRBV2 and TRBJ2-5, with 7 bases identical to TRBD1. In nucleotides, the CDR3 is TGTGCCAGCAGCCGCGGAGCGAGGGGGCCGGAGACCCAGTACTTC. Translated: CASSRGARGPETQYF.